This entry lists 8 T cell receptor beta chains sequenced from one sample in a study of CD8+ T cells in alopecia areata. Reverse transcribed after extraction, RNA yielded cDNA as the sequencing template. Using immunoSEQ multiplex PCR, the repertoire was profiled, and TCRdb retains in-frame clones only, with some absent. The sample lists 110,000 or so clones, around 55% occurring once. The material sequenced was CD8+ T cells sorted from blood. Receptor source: a human donor in good health.

There are a few counts of this clone. The chain carries TRBV5-1 and TRBJ2-7; 8 positions agree with TRBD2. The CDR3 loop spans 14 amino acids. The germline gives CDR1 SGHRS, CDR2 YFSETQ. V lost 4 bases to trimming and J lost 0 bases; unmatched junction nucleotides: 3. The DNA of the CDR3 is TGCGCCAGCAGCCCGGGAGGGTTCTCCTACGAGCAGTACTTC. This translates into CASSPGGFSYEQYF.

In nucleotides, the CDR3 is TGTGCCAGCAGCGTAGGACAGGGTAACCAAGAGACCCAGTACTTC. This sequence encodes CASSVGQGNQETQYF. V gene TRBV9 combines with J gene TRBJ2-5, with 7 bases fitting TRBD1. CDR1 SGDLS and CDR2 YYNGEE come from the germline V gene. V shed 0 bases and J 0 bases; nucleotides not matched to a gene: 2. This CDR3 comprises 15 residues.

This clone has only one observation. The V call is TRBV29-1, the J call TRBJ2-6, with D possibly called TRBD1 or TRBD2 (5 bases each). Trimming removed 6 bases from V and 4 bases from J, with 13 bases in between. CDR1 is SQVTM, CDR2 ANQGSEA, per germline. The CDR3 runs 14 residues. CDR3 residues: CSVRTGTGANVLTF. CDR3 nucleotides: TGCAGCGTCCGAACGGGGACCGGGGCCAACGTCCTGACTTTC. Full variable domain (rest looked up from reference TRBV29-1 and TRBJ2-6): SAVISQKPSRDICQRGTSLTIQCQVDSQVTMMFWYRQQPGQSLTLIATANQGSEATYESGFVIDKFPISRPNLTFSTLTVSNMSPEDSSIYLCSVRTGTGANVLTFGAGSRLTVL.

Concerning this clone: Other DNA sequences from this sample encode an identical CDR3 as well. This chain joins TRBV7-2 and TRBJ2-7, with D unclear. The V gene lost 5 bases and the J gene lost 0 bases, with 5 bases spanning the gap. The CDR3 sequence is 12 residues long. Germline lookup yields CDR1 SGHTA and CDR2 FQGNSA. The CDR3 loop reads CASSPSSYEQYF. CDR3 DNA sequence: TGTGCCAGCAGCCCGAGCTCCTACGAGCAGTACTTC. The whole variable domain, filled in from reference TRBV7-2 and TRBJ2-7, reads GAGVSQSPSNKVTEKGKDVELRCDPISGHTALYWYRQSLGQGLEFLIYFQGNSAPDKSGLPSDRFSAERTGGSVSTLTIQRTQQEDSAVYLCASSPSSYEQYFGPGTRLTVT.

This clone has a single count. This chain uses TRBV15 with TRBJ1-5, with D perhaps TRBD1 (6 bases). Trimming stripped 3 bases from V and 2 bases from J, with 11 bases between. CDR3 length: 15 residues. Germline V gene data show CDR1 as LNHNV and CDR2 as YYDKDF (reference sequence). Written as DNA, the CDR3 is TGTGCCACCAGCAGCTCCAGGGGAGGCAATCAGCCCCAGCATTTT. It yields the protein CATSSSRGGNQPQHF.

CDR3 amino acids: CASSYTSGGSSYNEQFF. CDR3 nucleotides: TGTGCCAGCAGCTACACTAGCGGGGGCAGCTCCTACAATGAGCAGTTCTTC. J is TRBJ2-1 and V is TRBV5-5; 11 bases are a match to TRBD2. CDR1 and CDR2 from the germline V gene are SGHKS and YYEKEE (reference sequence). This CDR3 comprises 17 residues. V lost 3 bases, J lost 0 bases, and 5 bases stayed unmatched.

The chain combines TRBV7-2 with TRBJ2-5; a weak D match, TRBD2 (6 bases). V was cut by 5 bases and J by 1 base, with 14 bases left in between. Per germline, CDR1 SGHTA and CDR2 FQGNSA. The CDR3 totals 15 residues. CDR3 DNA: TGTGCCAGCAGCCACCGGGACTTGCCCCAAGAGACCCAGTACTTC. Translating gives CASSHRDLPQETQYF.

V and J are TRBV6-5 and TRBJ1-2; D is ambiguous. CDR1 MNHEY and CDR2 SVGAGI come from the germline V gene. The germline V and J ends were trimmed by 6 bases and 0 bases, with 14 bases remaining between them. The CDR3 covers 15 residues. The CDR3 nucleotides are TGTGCCAGCAGATCCACCGAGCTGACTAACTATGGCTACACCTTC. Its protein product is CASRSTELTNYGYTF.